Detailed here is one TCR beta chain. PCR amplification relied on 60 Vbeta primers (plus 13 Jbeta primers). The data were produced by immunoSEQ multiplex PCR, yet TCRdb's version contains in-frame clones alone and is incomplete. Of more than 150,000 clones listed, roughly 80% were seen once; the top ten hold 3% to 4%. This entry comes from a study of cytomegalovirus exposure and HLA in healthy donors. The overall study: In an earlier analysis, 90 million to 130 million unique TCR beta sequences were found from some 200 million T cells.

There were likely unrecorded immune exposures, though donors were nominally healthy when sampled. V lost 6 bases, J lost 7 bases, and 14 bases stayed unmatched. The germline V gene encodes CDR1 SGHDT and CDR2 YYEEEE. There are 15 residues in the CDR3. This TCR was sampled from a man over 45 in good health and CMV-seronegative. Material: PBMCs. The chain couples TRBV5-6 to TRBJ1-2; 8 bases are shared with TRBD1. CDR3 DNA sequence: TGTGCCAGCACCCCCCGGAGGCAGGGGGCCGCTGGCTACACCTTC. Translated, it gives CASTPRRQGAAGYTF.